One and the same sample provided the 14 T cell receptor beta chains below, sequenced in a study of early T cells in non-severe SARS-CoV-2 infection. TCRdb reprocessed the 5' RACE reads via MiXCR and lists one record per CDR3 protein. This table has about 22,000 distinct CDR3 sequences, 4% to 5% appearing once. What was sequenced was whole blood. The receptor source for this set is an adult who was a healthcare worker with PCR-confirmed SARS-CoV-2 infection or an uninfected control (not recorded which).

This chain joins TRBV12-3 or TRBV12-4 and TRBJ2-7; D is perhaps TRBD1 (6 bases). V gave up 0 bases and J gave up 9 bases, with 12 bases separating them. CDR3 length equals 13 residues. CDR3 region: CASSLAWTARQYF. CDR3 nucleotide sequence: TGTGCCAGCAGTTTAGCCTGGACAGCACGGCAGTACTTC.

This clonotype came up many times. The chain links TRBV18 to TRBJ2-1, with unresolved D. Germline V gene sequence: CDR1 KGHSH, CDR2 LQKENI. This CDR3 is built from 12 residues. Trimming took 3 bases from V and 6 from J, leaving 6 bases between them. The DNA of the CDR3 is TGTGCCAGCTCACCGAATCGCAATGAGCAGTTCTTC. As protein: CASSPNRNEQFF.

Many counts were recorded for this clonotype. The chain combines TRBV20-1 with TRBJ2-1, with D possibly being TRBD2 (6 bases). V lost 0 bases and J lost 10, with 13 bases in between. CDR1 is DFQATT, CDR2 SNEGSKA, per germline (reference sequence). The CDR3 runs 13 residues. The CDR3 protein is CSARDPSGVEQFF. The CDR3 nucleotides read TGCAGTGCTAGAGATCCTTCGGGGGTCGAGCAGTTCTTC.

The table lists this clonotype with many counts. The V and J genes are TRBV2 and TRBJ1-1; D perhaps matches TRBD1 (5 bases). Germline loops: CDR1 SNHLY, CDR2 FYNNEI. There are 14 residues in the CDR3. Trimming removed 7 bases from V and 7 bases from J, with 19 bases in between. The CDR3 DNA reads as TGTGCCAGCACATCCGGGACTATCTCCCTTGAAGCTTTCTTT. As protein: CASTSGTISLEAFF. Full variable domain (rest looked up from reference TRBV2 and TRBJ1-1): EPEVTQTPSHQVTQMGQEVILRCVPISNHLYFYWYRQILGQKVEFLVSFYNNEISEKSEIFDDQFSVERPDGSNFTLKIRSTKLEDSAMYFCASTSGTISLEAFFGQGTRLTVV.

The CDR3 bases are TGCGCCAGCAGCCAAGACAAATTTGGGACCCAGTACTTC. Residues: CASSQDKFGTQYF. This sequence joins TRBV4-3 and TRBJ2-5; D unclear. V dropped 0 bases and J dropped 7 bases, with 9 bases sitting between them. Germline-derived CDR1 and CDR2 are LGHNA and YSLEER. There are 13 residues in the CDR3.

This clonotype was recorded at least ten times. The chain is built from TRBV20-1 and TRBJ1-6; 7 bases are shared with TRBD1. In germline, CDR1 is DFQATT, CDR2 SNEGSKA (reference sequence). The V gene end was trimmed by 2 bases and the J gene end by 8 bases; junction bases not matched to a gene: 9. The CDR3 length is 15 residues. The CDR3 sequence: CSARLRQGADSPLHF. CDR3 bases: TGCAGTGCTAGACTAAGACAGGGTGCGGATTCACCCCTCCACTTT.

This clonotype has only a few counts. The V and J genes are TRBV10-2 and TRBJ2-7; D ambiguous. V was clipped by 0 bases and J by 0 bases, with 12 bases between them. Per the germline V gene, CDR1 is WSHSY and CDR2 is SAAADI. The CDR3 length is 16 residues. The CDR3 DNA is TGCGCCAGCAGTGAGTCTCCAGGCGCCCGCTCCTACGAGCAGTACTTC. Translating gives CASSESPGARSYEQYF.

Here the CDR3 reads CASSVGPTGNTIYF. The CDR3 DNA sequence: TGTGCCAGCAGCGTGGGACCAACGGGAAACACCATATATTTT. This chain uses TRBV9 with TRBJ1-3, with TRBD1 as a possible D gene (5 bases). The V gene's germline CDR1 is SGDLS and CDR2 YYNGEE. V lost 2 bases, J lost 4 bases, and 10 bases lay in between. The CDR3 is 14 amino acids.

This clonotype is categorized as medium-sized (0.01 to 0.1%). The gene calls are TRBV20-1 and TRBJ1-6, with TRBD1 matching 8 bases. The junction had 4 bases not matched to a gene; V was cut back by 1 base and J by 5 bases. Per germline, CDR1 DFQATT and CDR2 SNEGSKA (reference sequence). The CDR3 consists of 15 residues. CDR3 nucleotide sequence: TGCAGTGCTAGAGTACCGGGACAGGATAATTCACCCCTCCACTTT. Residues: CSARVPGQDNSPLHF.

This clonotype was seen many times. The chain uses TRBV7-2 and TRBJ2-5, with 10 bases that match TRBD2. Looked up from germline, CDR1 is SGHTA and CDR2 is FQGNSA. This CDR3 contains 14 residues. V gave up 3 bases and J gave up 7 bases; unmatched junction bases: 5. CDR3 DNA: TGTGCCAGCAGCTTCAGCGGGGGGGAGTGGACCCAGTACTTC. Translating gives CASSFSGGEWTQYF. Complete variable domain (other parts from reference TRBV7-2 and TRBJ2-5): GAGVSQSPSNKVTEKGKDVELRCDPISGHTALYWYRQSLGQGLEFLIYFQGNSAPDKSGLPSDRFSAERTGGSVSTLTIQRTQQEDSAVYLCASSFSGGEWTQYFGPGTRLLVL.

This clonotype has a handful of counts. The chain recombines TRBV5-4 with TRBJ2-3; D unresolved. Per germline, CDR1 SGHNT and CDR2 YYREEE (reference sequence). V lost 0 bases and J 3 bases, leaving 8 bases between the germline ends. The CDR3 has 14 residues. The CDR3 loop reads CASSLAGRTDTQYF. The CDR3 DNA sequence: TGTGCCAGCAGCTTGGCCGGACGTACAGATACGCAGTATTTT.

In its sample, this clonotype was seen many times. The rearrangement joins TRBV9 to TRBJ2-3; D gene ambiguous. Looked up from germline, CDR1 is SGDLS and CDR2 is YYNGEE. Trimming shortened V by 0 bases and J by 4 bases, and 12 bases separated the two germline ends. The CDR3 is 15 amino acids. The CDR3 nucleotides read TGTGCCAGCAGCGTAGGGGCCAGCCCTCCAGATACGCAGTATTTT. As protein: CASSVGASPPDTQYF. Looking up the rest from reference TRBV9 and TRBJ2-3 gives the full variable domain: DSGVTQTPKHLITATGQRVTLRCSPRSGDLSVYWYQQSLDQGLQFLIQYYNGEERAKGNILERFSAQQFPDLHSELNLSSLELGDSALYFCASSVGASPPDTQYFGPGTRLTVL.

This clonotype was picked up many times. CDR3 protein: CASSLDRTEAFF. CDR3 nucleotide sequence: TGTGCCAGCAGCTTGGACCGGACTGAAGCTTTCTTT. The genes are TRBV5-4 and TRBJ1-1; D is unresolved. Germline assignment: CDR1 SGHNT and CDR2 YYREEE (reference sequence). This CDR3 contains 12 residues. Trimming took off 0 bases at V and 5 bases at J, with 5 bases between the two ends. The whole variable domain, filled in from reference TRBV5-4 and TRBJ1-1, reads ETGVTQSPTHLIKTRGQQVTLRCSSQSGHNTVSWYQQALGQGPQFIFQYYREEENGRGNFPPRFSGLQFPNYSSELNVNALELDDSALYLCASSLDRTEAFFGQGTRLTVV.

DNA of the CDR3: TGTGCCAGCAGTTACGGGATACTAGCGGGGAAAATTTACGAGCAGTACTTC. Its translation is CASSYGILAGKIYEQYF. The V and J genes are TRBV6-6 and TRBJ2-7, with TRBD2 matching over 10 bases. The ends lost 2 bases at V and 4 bases at J; junction bases unmatched: 11. Germline CDR1 reads MNHNY; CDR2 reads SVGAGI (reference sequence). This CDR3 has 17 amino acids.